These T cell receptor beta chains were read from a single sample in a study of CD8 T cells in ankylosing spondylitis. TCRdb called the 5' RACE reads again in MiXCR, with one record for every CDR3 protein. The table has 200,000 to 250,000 distinct CDR3 sequences, around 18% seen once. The sample was blood, either unsorted or a sorted T cell fraction (not recorded which). The receptors originated from a male donor with ankylosing spondylitis. Both conserved end residues are trimmed from each CDR3. D genes are given only for firm matches.

TRBJ2-1	TRBV5-1	TRBD1	ASSQQGPTEQF
TRBJ2-7	TRBV5-6	TRBD1	ASSLLTSGTEYEQY
TRBJ2-1	TRBV2	NA	ATSGTTEYNEQF
TRBJ2-7	TRBV20-1	NA	SARDGRTELSYEQY
TRBJ2-5	TRBV6-4	NA	ASSDVPGGRETQY
TRBJ2-1	TRBV27	NA	ASSLSPNNEQF
TRBJ2-7	TRBV6-1	NA	ASSEEALSYEQY
TRBJ2-7	TRBV7-2	TRBD2	ASSPLASGRYYEQY
TRBJ1-5	TRBV11-2	NA	ASSLGVNQPQH
TRBJ2-1	TRBV6-1	NA	ASDYSYNEQF
TRBJ2-7	TRBV4-2	TRBD2	ASSQGGLFYEQY
TRBJ1-1	TRBV20-1	TRBD1	SATGGTDTEAF
TRBJ2-7	TRBV12-3/TRBV12-4	NA	ASSYSWDTRNEQY
TRBJ2-3	TRBV28	TRBD1	ASSTPGTGVTDTQY
TRBJ2-3	TRBV11-2	NA	ASSLVGTKTDTQY
TRBJ1-5	TRBV27	TRBD1	ASSFEGAHQPQH
TRBJ2-7	TRBV4-1	TRBD2	ASSQLPTGTSGSYEQY
TRBJ2-3	TRBV7-3	TRBD2	ASSLMRLAGGTDTQY
TRBJ2-1	TRBV4-2	NA	ASSPLALQGWNEQF
TRBJ2-2	TRBV15	NA	ATSRTPRVWQGAPNTGELF
TRBJ1-6	TRBV9	NA	ASGDSSSYNSPLH
TRBJ1-5	TRBV9	NA	ASSSGSGGQPQH
TRBJ2-1	TRBV20-1	TRBD2	SARGPSGRHSSYNEQF
TRBJ1-2	TRBV5-1	NA	AIQTREYGYT
TRBJ2-5	TRBV3-1	NA	ASSQDRVRWWETQY
TRBJ2-7	TRBV29-1	TRBD2	SVRTSGSSYEQY
TRBJ2-3	TRBV5-6	NA	ASSLESLENTQY
TRBJ2-1	TRBV6-2/TRBV6-3	TRBD2	ASSYSPQRGSYNEQF
TRBJ1-2	TRBV2	TRBD1	ASSQDRGLTNYGYT
TRBJ2-7	TRBV19	NA	ASSMGYGQSYEQY